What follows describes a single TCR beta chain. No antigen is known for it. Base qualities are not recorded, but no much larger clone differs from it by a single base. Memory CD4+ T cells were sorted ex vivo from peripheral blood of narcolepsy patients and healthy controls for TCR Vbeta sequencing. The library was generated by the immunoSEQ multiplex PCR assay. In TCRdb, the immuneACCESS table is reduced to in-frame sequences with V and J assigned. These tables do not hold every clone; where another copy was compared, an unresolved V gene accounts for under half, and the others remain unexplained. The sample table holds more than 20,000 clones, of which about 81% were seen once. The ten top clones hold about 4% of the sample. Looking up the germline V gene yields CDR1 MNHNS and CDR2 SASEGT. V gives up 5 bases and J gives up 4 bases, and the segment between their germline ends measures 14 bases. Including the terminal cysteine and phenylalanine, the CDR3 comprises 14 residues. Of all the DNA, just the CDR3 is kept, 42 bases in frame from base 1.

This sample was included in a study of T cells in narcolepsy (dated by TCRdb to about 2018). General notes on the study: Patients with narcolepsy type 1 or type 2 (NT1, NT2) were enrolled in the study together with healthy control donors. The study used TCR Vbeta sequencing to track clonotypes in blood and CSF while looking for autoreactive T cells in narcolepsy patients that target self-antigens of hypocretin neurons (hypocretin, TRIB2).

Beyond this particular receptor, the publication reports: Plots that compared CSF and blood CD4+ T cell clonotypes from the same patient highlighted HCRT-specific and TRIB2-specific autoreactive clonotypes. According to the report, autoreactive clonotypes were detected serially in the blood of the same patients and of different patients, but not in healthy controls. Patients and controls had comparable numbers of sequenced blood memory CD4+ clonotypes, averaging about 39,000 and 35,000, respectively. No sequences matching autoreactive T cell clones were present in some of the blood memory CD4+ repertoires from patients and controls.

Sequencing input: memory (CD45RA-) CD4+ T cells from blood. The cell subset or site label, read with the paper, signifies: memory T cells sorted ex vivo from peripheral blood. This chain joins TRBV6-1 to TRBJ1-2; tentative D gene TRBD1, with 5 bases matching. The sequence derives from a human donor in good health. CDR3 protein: CASSNPPGGYGYTF. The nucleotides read TGTGCCAGCAGTAATCCGCCGGGGGGCTATGGCTACACCTTC.